The 5 T cell receptor beta chains below come from one sample, sequenced in a study of cytomegalovirus exposure and HLA in healthy donors. The PCR ran on 60 Vbeta and 13 Jbeta primers. Clones were sequenced by immunoSEQ multiplex PCR, and TCRdb holds only the in-frame ones, with some missing. The table records 100,000 to 150,000 clones, roughly 70% of them present only once. Sequencing was carried out using PBMCs. The receptors come from a man younger than 40 in good health and CMV-seronegative.

The gene calls are TRBV29-1 and TRBJ1-2, with 7 bases that match TRBD1. The CDR3 spans 12 residues. Germline V CDR1 and CDR2: SQVTM, ANQGSEA. CDR3 sequence reads: CRAIGQDDGYTF. CDR3 coding DNA: TGCAGAGCCATAGGACAGGATGATGGCTACACCTTC. The full variable domain, in which reference TRBV29-1 and TRBJ1-2 provide the parts outside the CDR3, is SAVISQKPSRDICQRGTSLTIQCQVDSQVTMMFWYRQQPGQSLTLIATANQGSEATYESGFVIDKFPISRPNLTFSTLTVSNMSPEDSSIYLCRAIGQDDGYTFGSGTRLTVV.

The genes are TRBV7-2 and TRBJ2-7; TRBD1 is a possible D gene (6 bases). The CDR3 runs to 13 residues. Per the germline V gene, CDR1 is SGHTA and CDR2 is FQGNSA. Deletions cut 3 bases from V and 6 bases from J, with 12 bases between. The CDR3 loop is CASSFGQNGEQYF. The CDR3 coding sequence is TGTGCCAGCAGCTTCGGACAGAATGGCGAGCAGTACTTC.

This clone was recorded a few times. The CDR3 spells CASSVSGQSSYNSPLHF. CDR3 DNA sequence: TGTGCCAGCAGCGTAAGTGGACAGAGCTCCTATAATTCACCCCTCCACTTT. V gene TRBV9 combines with J gene TRBJ1-6; tentative D call: TRBD1 (6 bases). Trimming stripped 1 base from V and 0 bases from J, with 11 bases between. CDR1 SGDLS and CDR2 YYNGEE come from the germline V gene. The CDR3 consists of 17 residues.

This clone appeared a few times. The chain joins TRBV18 to TRBJ1-2, with 7 bases aligning to TRBD1. This CDR3 spans 15 amino acids. Per germline, CDR1 KGHSH and CDR2 LQKENI. V shed 3 bases, J shed 0 bases, and the junction held 4 bases outside the gene matches. CDR3 DNA sequence: TGTGCCAGCTCACCCACAGGGGACGCTAACTATGGCTACACCTTC. Translation: CASSPTGDANYGYTF. Complete variable domain (other parts from reference TRBV18 and TRBJ1-2): NAGVMQNPRHLVRRRGQEARLRCSPMKGHSHVYWYRQLPEEGLKFMVYLQKENIIDESGMPKERFSAEFPKEGPSILRIQQVVRGDSAAYFCASSPTGDANYGYTFGSGTRLTVV.

This chain connects TRBV9 to TRBJ2-5, with 11 nucleotides matching TRBD2. CDR1 and CDR2 (germline): SGDLS, YYNGEE. V was pared by 0 bases and J by 5 bases, with 6 bases of the junction left unmatched. The CDR3 is 16 amino acids. CDR3 residues: CASSVGGLADRETQYF. In DNA form, the CDR3 reads TGTGCCAGCAGCGTAGGGGGACTAGCGGATCGGGAGACCCAGTACTTC.